This T cell receptor beta chain was sequenced during a study of identical twins. General study points: In beta out-of-frame sequences, the excess sharing between twins was weaker. Researchers reported excess low generation probability among twin-shared out-of-frame alpha sequences. Interpretation of the results relied on cross-sectional statistical analysis and not on following the same donors.

TCRdb reprocessed the 5' RACE reads with MiXCR, giving one entry per CDR3 protein. This sample has over 200,000 distinct CDR3 sequences, with less than 10% found just once. Among all donors, each was a healthy Caucasian. Turning to this clonotype: No antigen is known for it.

This receptor was identified in a woman aged 18-35 years in good health. The specimen was memory (CD45RO+) T cells sorted from blood.

CDR3 nucleotide sequence: TGCAGTGCTGGCCGGACAGGTCCTATAACTAACTATGGCTACACCTTC. This gives the protein CSAGRTGPITNYGYTF. The gene calls are TRBV20-1 and TRBJ1-2; 7 bases match TRBD1. The CDR3 extends over 16 amino acids. CDR1 is DFQATT and CDR2 is SNEGSKA in the germline V gene (reference sequence). V was clipped by 5 bases and J by 0 bases; unmatched bases: 12.